This T cell receptor beta chain was sequenced for a study of T cells in Graves' hyperthyroidism and ophthalmopathy. The investigators amplified TCR beta CDR3 regions from RNA transcripts. The HTBI primer set drove a first-round RT-PCR of the TCR CDR3. TCRdb re-called the multiplex PCR reads with MiXCR, one entry per CDR3 protein. The sample shows roughly 350,000 distinct CDR3 sequences, approximately 14% of them seen only once. This clonotype occurred many times. CDR1 SNHLY and CDR2 FYNNEI come from the germline V gene. The V gene lost 8 bases and the J gene lost 10 bases, with 18 bases spanning the gap. The CDR3 is 13 residues long.

This TCR came from a woman in her twenties or thirties with Graves' ophthalmopathy. The chain combines TRBV2 with TRBJ2-1; no definite D call. Source material: blood. CDR3 loop: CASRINTADEQFF. CDR3 DNA: TGTGCCAGCCGCATTAATACTGCAGACGAGCAGTTCTTC.